This T cell receptor beta chain was retrieved from a study of metastatic and nonmetastatic thyroid tumors (dated by TCRdb to 2020 to 2022). For the study in its entirety: Repertoires were compared across peripheral blood and tumor or nodule tissue samples from malignant and benign thyroid patients.

A few counts support this clone. Its antigen has not been determined. This may come from a read error, since a much larger clone is one base off. Other DNA sequences from this sample encode an identical CDR3 as well. Results and caveats for the whole study, not just this receptor: In both blood and tumor samples, malignant tumors were reported to have significantly higher TCR beta diversity than benign nodules.

Libraries were constructed by PCR. This sample was sequenced with an Illumina HiSeq 4000. The TCR beta-chain CDR3 region of each patient was profiled by high-throughput sequencing. The paper's data handling went like this. The researchers built a classifier to tell apart papillary thyroid cancer patients with distant metastasis, based on CDR3 differences among clinicopathological groups. Repertoire diversity was assessed with the Shannon index, and tumor-blood repertoire similarity with the Morisita-Horn index. Using fastp trimming at Q25 and MiXCR clonotype assembly, TCRdb reanalyzed the public sequencing data and kept in-frame beta chains. These V and J calls originate from TCRdb's pipeline instead of the authors' own analysis. In all, the sample holds approximately 20,000 clones, and 15% to 19% of those were seen once. The ten largest clones represent 15% to 20% of the sample. Before undergoing thyroid surgery, none of the patients had been given any kind of treatment. The study retrospectively analysed patient clinical samples collected from 2012 to 2018 using T-cell receptor beta sequencing.

This sequence originates from a female donor with papillary thyroid cancer or a benign thyroid nodule (not recorded which). Some clones in this sample may be carry-over from other donors' samples. Sequencing was performed on blood.

The DNA sequence follows: TGTGCCAGCAGTGAGTCCAGGGGGCAGAATGAGCAGTTCTTC. The encoded protein is CASSESRGQNEQFF. The rearrangement joined TRBV10-2 to TRBJ2-1; a stretch of 8 junction bases matches TRBD1. The CDR3 goes from the cysteine to the phenylalanine over 14 residues. Just the 42-base CDR3 DNA is kept, in frame starting at base 1. For CDR1 and CDR2, the germline V gene lists WSHSY and SAAADI.